The rows below give T cell receptor beta chains drawn from one sample of a study of shared clonotypes between healthy human individuals. TCRdb's copy holds only in-frame clones and misses some; the assay was immunoSEQ multiplex PCR. The repertoire has some 200,000 clones, about 66% of them found once; the top ten carry about 10%. The sample taken for sequencing was memory CD4+ T cells sorted from blood. These receptors were taken from a man in his thirties or forties in good health. The CDR3 runs from the conserved cysteine through the conserved F or W.

V,J,CDR3
TRBV7-2,TRBJ2-2,CASTNTGELFF
TRBV7-2,TRBJ1-4,CASSLGATNEKLFF
TRBV19,TRBJ2-5,CASSISAVETQYF
TRBV6-5,TRBJ1-5,CASRIGGGRNQPQHF
TRBV5-6,TRBJ2-6,CASSDPDREFSSGANVLTF
TRBV27,TRBJ2-2,CASSLAGFGELFF
TRBV7-2,TRBJ2-3,CASSLGLAADTQYF
TRBV5-4,TRBJ2-1,CASSPEGDRNEQFF
TRBV9,TRBJ2-3,CASSSRQSTDTQYF
TRBV25-1,TRBJ2-7,CASSERSGSYEQYF
TRBV10-3,TRBJ2-7,CAISSHTPGAISYEQYF
TRBV5-6,TRBJ2-3,CASSSLQGTDTQYF
TRBV10-3,TRBJ2-4,CAISAGIQNIQYF
TRBV6-6,TRBJ2-3,CASSYSAGGADTQYF
TRBV2,TRBJ2-7,CASNGQSGGEQYF
TRBV6-5,TRBJ2-7,CASRRLFEQYF
TRBV18,TRBJ1-3,CASSPADKNMGNTIYF
TRBV11-3,TRBJ2-2,CASSFRGTLNTGELFF
TRBV29-1,TRBJ1-2,CSVFQSSYGYTF
TRBV6-1,TRBJ1-1,CASSEGKGREAFF
TRBV27,TRBJ1-5,CASSPLGGPQHF
TRBV6-1,TRBJ2-7,CATTLGTSGYEQYF
TRBV7-9,TRBJ1-2,CASSLGGERYGYTF